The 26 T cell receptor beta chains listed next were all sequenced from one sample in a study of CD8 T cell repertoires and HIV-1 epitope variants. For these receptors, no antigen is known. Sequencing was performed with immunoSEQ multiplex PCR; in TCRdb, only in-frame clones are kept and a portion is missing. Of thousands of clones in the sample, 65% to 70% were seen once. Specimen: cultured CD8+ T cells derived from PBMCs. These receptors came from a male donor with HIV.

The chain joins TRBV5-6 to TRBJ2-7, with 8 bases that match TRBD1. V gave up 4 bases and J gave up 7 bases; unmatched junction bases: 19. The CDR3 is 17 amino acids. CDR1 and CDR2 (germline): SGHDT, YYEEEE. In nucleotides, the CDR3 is TGTGCCAGCAGCCAACCTGACGACGAGGACAGGGCGGGGGAGCAGTACTTC. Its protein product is CASSQPDDEDRAGEQYF.

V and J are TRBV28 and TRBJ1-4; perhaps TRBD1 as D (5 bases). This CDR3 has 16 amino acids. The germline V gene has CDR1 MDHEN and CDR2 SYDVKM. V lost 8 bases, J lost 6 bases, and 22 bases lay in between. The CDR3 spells CASAETEEGAYEKLFF. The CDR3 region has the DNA TGTGCCAGCGCAGAGACAGAAGAAGGGGCCTATGAAAAACTGTTTTTT.

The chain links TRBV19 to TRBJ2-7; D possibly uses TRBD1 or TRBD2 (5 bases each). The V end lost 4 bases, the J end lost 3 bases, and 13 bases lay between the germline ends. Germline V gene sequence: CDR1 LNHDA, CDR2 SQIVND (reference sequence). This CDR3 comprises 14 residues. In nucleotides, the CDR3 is TGTGCCAGTAGTACAGGGACCACCTACTACGAGCAGTACTTC. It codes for CASSTGTTYYEQYF. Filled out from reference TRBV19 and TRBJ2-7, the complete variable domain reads DGGITQSPKYLFRKEGQNVTLSCEQNLNHDAMYWYRQDPGQGLRLIYYSQIVNDFQKGDIAEGYSVSREKKESFPLTVTSAQKNPTAFYLCASSTGTTYYEQYFGPGTRLTVT.

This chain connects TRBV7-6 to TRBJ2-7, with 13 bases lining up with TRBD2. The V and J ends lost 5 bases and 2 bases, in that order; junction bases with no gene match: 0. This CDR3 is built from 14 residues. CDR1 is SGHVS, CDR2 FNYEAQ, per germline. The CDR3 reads CASSGLAGAYEQYF. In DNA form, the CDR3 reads TGTGCCAGCAGCGGACTAGCGGGAGCCTACGAGCAGTACTTC.

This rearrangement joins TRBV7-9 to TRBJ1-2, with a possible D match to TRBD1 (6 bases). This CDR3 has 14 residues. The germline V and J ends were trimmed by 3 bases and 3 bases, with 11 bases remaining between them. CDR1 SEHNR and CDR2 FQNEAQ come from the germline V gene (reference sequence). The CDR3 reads CASSFSDSYYGYTF. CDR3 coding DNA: TGTGCCAGCAGCTTCTCGGACAGTTACTATGGCTACACCTTC.

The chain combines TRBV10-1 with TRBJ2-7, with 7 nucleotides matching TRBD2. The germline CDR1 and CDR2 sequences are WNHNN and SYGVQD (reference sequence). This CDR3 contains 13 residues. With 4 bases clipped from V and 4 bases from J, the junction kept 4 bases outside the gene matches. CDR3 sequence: CASSGDYFYEQYF. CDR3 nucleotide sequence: TGCGCCAGCAGTGGGGACTATTTTTACGAGCAGTACTTC.

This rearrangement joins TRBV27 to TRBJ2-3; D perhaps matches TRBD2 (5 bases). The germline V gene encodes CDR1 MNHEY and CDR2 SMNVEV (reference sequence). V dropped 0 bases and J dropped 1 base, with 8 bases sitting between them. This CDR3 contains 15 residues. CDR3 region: CASSLSNGGTDTQYF. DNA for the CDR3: TGTGCCAGCAGTTTATCAAACGGGGGCACAGATACGCAGTATTTT.

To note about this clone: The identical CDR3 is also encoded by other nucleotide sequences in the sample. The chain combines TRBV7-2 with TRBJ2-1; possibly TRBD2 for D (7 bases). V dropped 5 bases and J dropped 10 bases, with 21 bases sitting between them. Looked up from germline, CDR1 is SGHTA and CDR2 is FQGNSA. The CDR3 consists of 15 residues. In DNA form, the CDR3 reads TGTGCCAGCAGCGACTCCGGGACGGGGGGCGAGGAGCAGTTCTTC. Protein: CASSDSGTGGEEQFF. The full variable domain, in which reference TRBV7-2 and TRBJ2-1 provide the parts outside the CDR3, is GAGVSQSPSNKVTEKGKDVELRCDPISGHTALYWYRQSLGQGLEFLIYFQGNSAPDKSGLPSDRFSAERTGGSVSTLTIQRTQQEDSAVYLCASSDSGTGGEEQFFGPGTRLTVL.

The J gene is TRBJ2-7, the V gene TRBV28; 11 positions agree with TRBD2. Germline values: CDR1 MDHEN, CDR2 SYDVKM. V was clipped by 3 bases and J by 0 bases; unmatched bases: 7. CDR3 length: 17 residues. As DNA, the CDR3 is TGTGCCAGCAGTTTTTCTCTAGCGGGAGGTAGCTCCTACGAGCAGTACTTC. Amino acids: CASSFSLAGGSSYEQYF.

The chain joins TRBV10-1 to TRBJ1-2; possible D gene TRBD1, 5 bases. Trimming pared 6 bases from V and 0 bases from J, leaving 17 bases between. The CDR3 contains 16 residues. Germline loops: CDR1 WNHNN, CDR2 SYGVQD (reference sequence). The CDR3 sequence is CASRTVGRRTNYGYTF. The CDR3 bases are TGCGCCAGCAGGACAGTAGGGCGACGGACTAACTATGGCTACACCTTC.

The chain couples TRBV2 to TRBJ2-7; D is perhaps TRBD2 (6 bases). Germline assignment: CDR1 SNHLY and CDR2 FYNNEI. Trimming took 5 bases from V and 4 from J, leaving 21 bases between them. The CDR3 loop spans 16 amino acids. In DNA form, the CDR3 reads TGTGCCAGCAGTACGCCGGGACTCCGAAGGTTGTACGAGCAGTACTTC. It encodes CASSTPGLRRLYEQYF.

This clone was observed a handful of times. Here the CDR3 reads CASSYSRQSSYEQYF. The CDR3 nucleotides read TGTGCCAGCAGTTACTCCAGACAGAGCTCCTACGAGCAGTACTTC. V usage is TRBV6-5 and J usage is TRBJ2-7; possibly TRBD1 for D (5 bases). V was clipped by 0 bases and J by 0 bases, with 9 bases between them. The germline V gene has CDR1 MNHEY and CDR2 SVGAGI. The CDR3 extends over 15 amino acids.

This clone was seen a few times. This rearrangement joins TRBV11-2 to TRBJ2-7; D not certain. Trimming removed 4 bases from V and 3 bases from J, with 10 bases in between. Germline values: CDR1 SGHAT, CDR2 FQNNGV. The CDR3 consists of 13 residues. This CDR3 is CASSSSDGYEQYF. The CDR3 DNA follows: TGTGCCAGCAGCTCCTCGGACGGCTACGAGCAGTACTTC.

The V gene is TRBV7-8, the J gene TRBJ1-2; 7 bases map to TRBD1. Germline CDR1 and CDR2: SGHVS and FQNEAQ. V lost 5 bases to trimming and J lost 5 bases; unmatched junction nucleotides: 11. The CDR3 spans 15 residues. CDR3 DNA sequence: TGTGCCAGCAGCGACGGACAGGTATCGCCGTATGGCTACACCTTC. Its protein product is CASSDGQVSPYGYTF.

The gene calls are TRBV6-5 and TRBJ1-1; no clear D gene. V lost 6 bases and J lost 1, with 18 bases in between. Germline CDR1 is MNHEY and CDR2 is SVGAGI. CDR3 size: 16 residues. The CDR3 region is CASSYDVKGANTEAFF. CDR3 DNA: TGTGCCAGCAGCTACGATGTGAAGGGCGCGAACACTGAAGCTTTCTTT.

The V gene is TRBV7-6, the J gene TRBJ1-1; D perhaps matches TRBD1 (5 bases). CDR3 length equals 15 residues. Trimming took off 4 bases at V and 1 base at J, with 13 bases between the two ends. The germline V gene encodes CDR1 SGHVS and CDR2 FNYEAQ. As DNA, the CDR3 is TGTGCCAGCAGCTCAGACAGCCCACGGAACACTGAAGCTTTCTTT. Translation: CASSSDSPRNTEAFF. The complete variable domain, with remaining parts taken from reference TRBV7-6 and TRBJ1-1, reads GAGVSQSPRYKVTKRGQDVALRCDPISGHVSLYWYRQALGQGPEFLTYFNYEAQQDKSGLPNDRFSAERPEGSISTLTIQRTEQRDSAMYRCASSSDSPRNTEAFFGQGTRLTVV.

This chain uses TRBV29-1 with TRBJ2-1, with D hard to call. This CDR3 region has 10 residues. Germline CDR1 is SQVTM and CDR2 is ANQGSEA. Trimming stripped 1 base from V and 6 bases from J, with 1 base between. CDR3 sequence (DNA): TGCAGCGTTGAAGGCAATGAGCAGTTCTTC. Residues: CSVEGNEQFF.

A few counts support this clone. Written as DNA, the CDR3 is TGTGCCAGTAGGAACGGGGGGTCCACTGAAGCTTTCTTT. It encodes CASRNGGSTEAFF. The rearrangement links TRBV19 to TRBJ1-1; tentatively, D is TRBD1 (5 bases). CDR1 LNHDA and CDR2 SQIVND come from the germline V gene (reference sequence). The CDR3 loop spans 13 amino acids. Deletions cut 6 bases from V and 4 bases from J, with 12 bases between.

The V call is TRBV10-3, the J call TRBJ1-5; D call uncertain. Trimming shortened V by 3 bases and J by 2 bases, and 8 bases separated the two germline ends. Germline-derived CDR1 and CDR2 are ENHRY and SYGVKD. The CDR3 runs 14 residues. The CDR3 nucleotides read TGTGCCATCAGTGATCGGGGTGGCAATCAGCCCCAGCATTTT. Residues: CAISDRGGNQPQHF.

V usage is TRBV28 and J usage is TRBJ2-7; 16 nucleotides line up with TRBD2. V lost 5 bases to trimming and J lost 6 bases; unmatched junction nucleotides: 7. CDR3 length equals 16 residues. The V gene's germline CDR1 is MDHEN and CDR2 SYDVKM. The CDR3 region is CASSTGLAGGIPEQYF. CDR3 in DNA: TGTGCCAGCAGTACGGGACTAGCGGGAGGGATCCCCGAGCAGTACTTC.

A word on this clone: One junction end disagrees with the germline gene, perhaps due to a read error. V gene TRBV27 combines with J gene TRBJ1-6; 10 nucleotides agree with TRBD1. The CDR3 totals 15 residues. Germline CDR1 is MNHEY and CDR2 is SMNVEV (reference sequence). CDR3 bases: TGTGCCAGCGGTTTATCCGGGACAGGGGTTTCACCCCTCCACTTT. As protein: CASGLSGTGVSPLHF.

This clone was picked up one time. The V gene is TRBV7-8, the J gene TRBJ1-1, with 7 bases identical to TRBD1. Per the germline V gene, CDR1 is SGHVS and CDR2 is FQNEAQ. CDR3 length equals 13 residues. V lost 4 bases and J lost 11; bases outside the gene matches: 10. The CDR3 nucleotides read TGTGCCAGCAGCTATAGGACAGGCTCTAGGGCTTTCTTT. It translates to CASSYRTGSRAFF.

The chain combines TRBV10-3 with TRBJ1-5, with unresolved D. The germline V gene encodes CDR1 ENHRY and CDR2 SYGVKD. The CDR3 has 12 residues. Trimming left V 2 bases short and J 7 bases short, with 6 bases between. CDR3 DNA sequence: TGTGCCATCAGTGAGCAGAACCAGCCCCAGCATTTT. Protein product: CAISEQNQPQHF.

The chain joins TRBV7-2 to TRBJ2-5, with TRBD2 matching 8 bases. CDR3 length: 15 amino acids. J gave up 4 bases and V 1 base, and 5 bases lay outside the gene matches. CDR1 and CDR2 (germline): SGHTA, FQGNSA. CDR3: CASSLERGGRETQYF. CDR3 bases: TGTGCCAGCAGCTTAGAGCGCGGGGGGCGAGAGACCCAGTACTTC.

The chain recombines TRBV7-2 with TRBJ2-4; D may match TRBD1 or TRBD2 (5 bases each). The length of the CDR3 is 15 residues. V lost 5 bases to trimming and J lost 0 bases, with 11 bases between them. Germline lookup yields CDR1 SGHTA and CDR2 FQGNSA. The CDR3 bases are TGTGCCAGCAGCCCCGGGGCCCTAGCCAAAAACATTCAGTACTTC. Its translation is CASSPGALAKNIQYF.

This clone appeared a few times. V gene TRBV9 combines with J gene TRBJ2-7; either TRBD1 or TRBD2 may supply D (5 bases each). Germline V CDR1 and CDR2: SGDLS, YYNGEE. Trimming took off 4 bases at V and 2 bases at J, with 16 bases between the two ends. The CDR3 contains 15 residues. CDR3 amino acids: CASSPGGQGTYEQYF. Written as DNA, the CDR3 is TGTGCCAGCAGCCCCGGAGGTCAGGGAACCTACGAGCAGTACTTC.